These T cell receptor beta chains were read from a single sample in a study of identical twins. TCRdb independently ran MiXCR on the 5' RACE reads; one entry per CDR3 protein. The profile shows hundreds of thousands of distinct CDR3 sequences, around 20% of them singletons. This sample was shared with a second study, whose subject was T cells expressing NK-cell markers.

The material sequenced was PBMCs. The receptors derive from a woman between 18 and 29 years old in good health. The CDR3 runs from the conserved cysteine through the conserved F or W. Fields, in order: J gene, V gene, clone size, D gene, CDR3 protein, CDR3 DNA. The D gene is left open where the match is weak. Not every row has a clone size; where given, it reads once, few, many or a size class.

J gene: TRBJ2-7
V gene: TRBV5-1
clone size: -
D gene: -
CDR3 protein: CASSLGTQLTEYEQYF
CDR3 DNA: TGCGCCAGCAGCTTAGGGACTCAACTCACTGAGTACGAGCAGTACTTC

J gene: TRBJ1-1
V gene: TRBV12-3/TRBV12-4
clone size: -
D gene: TRBD1
CDR3 protein: CASSSQGAEAFF
CDR3 DNA: TGTGCCAGCAGTTCACAGGGGGCGGAAGCTTTCTTT

J gene: TRBJ2-3
V gene: TRBV20-1
clone size: few
D gene: -
CDR3 protein: CSASDPFRTDTQYF
CDR3 DNA: TGCAGTGCTAGTGATCCCTTTCGCACAGATACGCAGTATTTT

J gene: TRBJ2-3
V gene: TRBV29-1
clone size: -
D gene: -
CDR3 protein: CSARDDPYTDTQYF
CDR3 DNA: TGCAGCGCCCGGGACGATCCGTACACAGATACGCAGTATTTT

J gene: TRBJ1-1
V gene: TRBV15
clone size: few
D gene: -
CDR3 protein: CATSREFGAEAFF
CDR3 DNA: TGTGCCACCAGCAGAGAGTTTGGCGCTGAAGCTTTCTTT

J gene: TRBJ1-5
V gene: TRBV4-3
clone size: many
D gene: -
CDR3 protein: CASSFHWKGGNQPQHF
CDR3 DNA: TGCGCCAGCAGCTTCCATTGGAAGGGAGGTAATCAGCCCCAGCATTTT

J gene: TRBJ2-7
V gene: TRBV7-6
clone size: few
D gene: TRBD2
CDR3 protein: CASSQGPPAGTSGRAGYEQYF
CDR3 DNA: TGTGCCAGCAGCCAAGGTCCCCCCGCAGGGACTAGCGGGAGGGCCGGGTACGAGCAGTACTTC

J gene: TRBJ2-7
V gene: TRBV20-1
clone size: -
D gene: -
CDR3 protein: CSARNREGPPEQYF
CDR3 DNA: TGCAGTGCTAGAAACCGAGAGGGGCCGCCCGAGCAGTACTTC

J gene: TRBJ2-5
V gene: TRBV12-3/TRBV12-4
clone size: few
D gene: TRBD2
CDR3 protein: CACTSSGGEETQYF
CDR3 DNA: TGTGCCTGCACGTCTAGCGGGGGGGAGGAGACCCAGTACTTC

J gene: TRBJ1-1
V gene: TRBV7-2
clone size: few
D gene: -
CDR3 protein: CASSLYTFNTEAFF
CDR3 DNA: TGTGCCAGCAGCTTATATACGTTTAACACTGAAGCTTTCTTT

J gene: TRBJ2-1
V gene: TRBV9
clone size: -
D gene: TRBD2
CDR3 protein: CASSEALTSGRADEQFF
CDR3 DNA: TGTGCCAGCAGCGAGGCCCTAACTAGCGGGAGGGCCGATGAGCAGTTCTTC

J gene: TRBJ1-2
V gene: TRBV10-3
clone size: -
D gene: -
CDR3 protein: CAISDLGGGYTF
CDR3 DNA: TGTGCCATCAGTGATCTGGGTGGCGGCTACACCTTC

J gene: TRBJ2-1
V gene: TRBV20-1
clone size: few
D gene: TRBD2
CDR3 protein: CSARKAGGPYNEQFF
CDR3 DNA: TGCAGTGCTAGGAAAGCGGGGGGGCCCTACAATGAGCAGTTCTTC

J gene: TRBJ2-5
V gene: TRBV6-2/TRBV6-3
clone size: -
D gene: TRBD2
CDR3 protein: CASSFQPGLAGRETQYF
CDR3 DNA: TGTGCCAGCAGTTTCCAGCCGGGTCTAGCGGGGCGAGAGACCCAGTACTTC

J gene: TRBJ2-7
V gene: TRBV12-3/TRBV12-4
clone size: once
D gene: -
CDR3 protein: CASTRALRGQYF
CDR3 DNA: TGTGCCAGCACCCGTGCCCTAAGGGGCCAGTACTTC

J gene: TRBJ2-1
V gene: TRBV5-1
clone size: few
D gene: TRBD1
CDR3 protein: CASRWGQGANEQFF
CDR3 DNA: TGCGCCAGCAGGTGGGGACAGGGGGCCAATGAGCAGTTCTTC

J gene: TRBJ2-7
V gene: TRBV7-9
clone size: -
D gene: TRBD2
CDR3 protein: CASSQTSGRAREQYF
CDR3 DNA: TGTGCCAGCAGCCAGACTAGCGGGAGGGCCAGGGAGCAGTACTTC

J gene: TRBJ2-1
V gene: TRBV15
clone size: few
D gene: TRBD1
CDR3 protein: CATSRPWTGGGNEQFF
CDR3 DNA: TGTGCCACCAGCAGACCCTGGACAGGGGGCGGCAATGAGCAGTTCTTC

J gene: TRBJ2-1
V gene: TRBV7-8
clone size: -
D gene: -
CDR3 protein: CASSLDFNSYNEQFF
CDR3 DNA: TGTGCCAGCAGCTTAGACTTCAACTCCTACAATGAGCAGTTCTTC

J gene: TRBJ2-1
V gene: TRBV12-3/TRBV12-4
clone size: few
D gene: TRBD2
CDR3 protein: CASRRGTSGINEQFF
CDR3 DNA: TGTGCCAGCAGGCGGGGGACTAGCGGGATTAATGAGCAGTTCTTC

J gene: TRBJ2-5
V gene: TRBV29-1
clone size: many
D gene: -
CDR3 protein: CSVLLGFLQETQYF
CDR3 DNA: TGCAGCGTTCTTTTAGGTTTCCTGCAAGAGACCCAGTACTTC

J gene: TRBJ2-3
V gene: TRBV20-1
clone size: few
D gene: TRBD2
CDR3 protein: CSASGREDTQYF
CDR3 DNA: TGCAGTGCTTCAGGGAGGGAGGATACGCAGTATTTT

J gene: TRBJ2-1
V gene: TRBV12-3/TRBV12-4
clone size: many
D gene: TRBD2
CDR3 protein: CASSPWRESVNEQFF
CDR3 DNA: TGTGCCAGCAGTCCGTGGCGGGAGAGTGTTAATGAGCAGTTCTTC

J gene: TRBJ1-1
V gene: TRBV12-3/TRBV12-4
clone size: -
D gene: -
CDR3 protein: CASILGGNTEAFF
CDR3 DNA: TGTGCCAGCATTTTAGGCGGGAACACTGAAGCTTTCTTT

J gene: TRBJ2-1
V gene: TRBV9
clone size: -
D gene: -
CDR3 protein: CASSLIGVEQFF
CDR3 DNA: TGTGCCAGCAGTCTGATAGGCGTTGAGCAGTTCTTC

J gene: TRBJ2-7
V gene: TRBV27
clone size: few
D gene: -
CDR3 protein: CASSRSLSSYEQYF
CDR3 DNA: TGTGCCAGCAGTCGATCGTTAAGCTCCTACGAGCAGTACTTC

J gene: TRBJ2-3
V gene: TRBV27
clone size: -
D gene: -
CDR3 protein: CASSLTGSGVTQYF
CDR3 DNA: TGTGCCAGCAGCCTGACTGGGTCTGGGGTTACGCAGTATTTT

J gene: TRBJ2-7
V gene: TRBV20-1
clone size: -
D gene: TRBD1
CDR3 protein: CSGLSRDRGSYEQYF
CDR3 DNA: TGCAGTGGTTTGAGCCGGGACAGGGGGTCCTACGAGCAGTACTTC

J gene: TRBJ2-1
V gene: TRBV7-2
clone size: many
D gene: -
CDR3 protein: CASRSSFLKDNEQFF
CDR3 DNA: TGTGCCAGCAGATCTAGTTTCCTAAAAGACAATGAGCAGTTCTTC

J gene: TRBJ1-2
V gene: TRBV5-1
clone size: -
D gene: -
CDR3 protein: CASSLEAGAPTYTF
CDR3 DNA: TGCGCCAGCAGCTTGGAGGCAGGGGCCCCAACCTACACCTTC

J gene: TRBJ2-5
V gene: TRBV9
clone size: -
D gene: -
CDR3 protein: CASSNRDGEETQYF
CDR3 DNA: TGTGCCAGCAGCAACCGGGACGGAGAGGAGACCCAGTACTTC

J gene: TRBJ2-3
V gene: TRBV7-3
clone size: -
D gene: -
CDR3 protein: CASSLLGQGTADTQYF
CDR3 DNA: TGTGCCAGCAGCTTACTCGGCCAGGGGACTGCAGATACGCAGTATTTT

J gene: TRBJ2-3
V gene: TRBV9
clone size: -
D gene: -
CDR3 protein: CASSVLSAGSYTDTQYF
CDR3 DNA: TGTGCCAGCAGCGTACTCTCAGCGGGTAGCTACACAGATACGCAGTATTTT

J gene: TRBJ2-7
V gene: TRBV12-3/TRBV12-4
clone size: few
D gene: -
CDR3 protein: CASSFAGFHEQYF
CDR3 DNA: TGTGCCAGCAGTTTCGCTGGTTTCCACGAGCAGTACTTC

J gene: TRBJ2-5
V gene: TRBV10-1
clone size: -
D gene: TRBD2
CDR3 protein: CASSENSGGGQETQYF
CDR3 DNA: TGCGCCAGCAGTGAGAATAGCGGGGGTGGCCAAGAGACCCAGTACTTC

J gene: TRBJ1-1
V gene: TRBV6-1
clone size: many
D gene: -
CDR3 protein: CAILKPSYTNTEAFF
CDR3 DNA: TGTGCCATCCTAAAACCGAGTTATACGAACACTGAAGCTTTCTTT

J gene: TRBJ2-3
V gene: TRBV7-9
clone size: -
D gene: TRBD1
CDR3 protein: CASSIRGTGDPDTQYF
CDR3 DNA: TGTGCCAGCAGCATCCGCGGGACAGGGGACCCAGATACGCAGTATTTT

J gene: TRBJ2-7
V gene: TRBV19
clone size: few
D gene: TRBD2
CDR3 protein: CASSPGGGHLGEQYF
CDR3 DNA: TGTGCCAGTAGCCCTGGGGGGGGTCACCTAGGCGAGCAGTACTTC

J gene: TRBJ2-1
V gene: TRBV5-1
clone size: -
D gene: TRBD2
CDR3 protein: CASSDWPSGGDRQFF
CDR3 DNA: TGCGCCAGCAGCGATTGGCCTAGCGGGGGGGATAGGCAGTTCTTC

J gene: TRBJ2-7
V gene: TRBV9
clone size: few
D gene: -
CDR3 protein: CASSRSGTPTAYEQYF
CDR3 DNA: TGTGCCAGCAGCAGATCCGGGACTCCAACAGCCTACGAGCAGTACTTC

J gene: TRBJ1-1
V gene: TRBV6-1
clone size: -
D gene: -
CDR3 protein: CASSEPWRANTEAFF
CDR3 DNA: TGTGCCAGCAGTGAGCCCTGGCGGGCGAACACTGAAGCTTTCTTT

J gene: TRBJ2-3
V gene: TRBV7-9
clone size: -
D gene: TRBD2
CDR3 protein: CASSFLLAGPDTQYF
CDR3 DNA: TGTGCCAGCAGCTTCCTTCTAGCGGGACCAGATACGCAGTATTTT